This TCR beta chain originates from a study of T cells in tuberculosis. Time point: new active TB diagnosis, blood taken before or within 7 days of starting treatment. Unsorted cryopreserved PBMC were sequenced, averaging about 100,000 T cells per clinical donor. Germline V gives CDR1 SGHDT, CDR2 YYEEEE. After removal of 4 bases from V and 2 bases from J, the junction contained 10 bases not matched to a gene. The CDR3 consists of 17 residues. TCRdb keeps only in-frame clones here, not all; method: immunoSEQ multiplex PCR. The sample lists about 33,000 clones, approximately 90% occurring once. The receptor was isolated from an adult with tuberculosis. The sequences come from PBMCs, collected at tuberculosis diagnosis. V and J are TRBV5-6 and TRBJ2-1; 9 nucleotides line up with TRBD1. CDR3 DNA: TGTGCCAGCAGCGCGTTGGGGGGGACAGGGACCTACAATGAGCAGTTCTTC. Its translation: CASSALGGTGTYNEQFF.